This T cell receptor beta chain was obtained from a study of beta chain features in type 1 diabetes. Whole-study results and caveats: For type 1 diabetes patients, VDJ junctions showed fewer insertions and more deletions. Type 1 diabetes patients had moderately but significantly shorter TCRB CDR3s in all four CD4+ subsets. The naive, central memory and Treg TCRB repertoires looked more alike in patients than they did in healthy donors.

The V segment lost 6 bases and the J segment 2 bases; nucleotides outside the gene matches: 5. Germline CDR1 GTSNPN, CDR2 SVGIG (reference sequence). The CDR3 consists of 13 residues. The sample holds a few counts of this clone. The target antigen is unknown. Sequencing targeted expressed TCRB transcripts, as all isolated RNA had been reverse transcribed. Sequencing used immunoSEQ multiplex PCR; TCRdb keeps in-frame clones, though not all of them. The table has around 500,000 clones, 25% to 35% seen once. Purity above 95% was achieved in all sorted populations. Sequenced sample: naive CD4+ T cells from blood. This sequence joins TRBV30 and TRBJ2-3; 7 positions agree with TRBD2. This receptor was identified in a man aged 18 to 29 in good health. The CDR3 spells CACSTSATDTQYF. The CDR3 DNA reads as TGTGCCTGCAGTACTAGCGCCACAGATACGCAGTATTTT.